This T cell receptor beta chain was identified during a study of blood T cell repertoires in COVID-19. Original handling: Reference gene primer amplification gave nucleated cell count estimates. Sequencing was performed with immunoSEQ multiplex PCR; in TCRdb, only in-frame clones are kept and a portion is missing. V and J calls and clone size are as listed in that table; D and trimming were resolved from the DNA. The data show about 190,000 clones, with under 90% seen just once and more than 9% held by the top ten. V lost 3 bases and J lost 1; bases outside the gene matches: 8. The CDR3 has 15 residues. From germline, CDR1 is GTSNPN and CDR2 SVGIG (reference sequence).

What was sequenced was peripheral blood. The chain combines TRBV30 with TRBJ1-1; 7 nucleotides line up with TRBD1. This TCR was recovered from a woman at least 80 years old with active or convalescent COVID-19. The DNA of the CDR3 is TGTGCCTGGAGGTCCACCCACAGGGGGAACACTGAAGCTTTCTTT. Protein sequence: CAWRSTHRGNTEAFF.